One and the same sample provided the 23 T cell receptor beta chains below, sequenced in a study of T cells in Graves' hyperthyroidism and ophthalmopathy. There were TCR beta CDR3 regions amplified from RNA transcripts. First-round RT-PCR of the TCR CDR3 relied on the HTBI primer set. TCRdb called the multiplex PCR reads again in MiXCR, with one record for every CDR3 protein. The table includes some 500,000 distinct CDR3 sequences, under 15% detected once. Sample: blood. These receptors came from a woman under 30 with Graves' hyperthyroidism.

This clonotype was seen repeatedly, ten times or more. The gene calls are TRBV12-3 or TRBV12-4 and TRBJ2-7; the match to TRBD1 covers 8 bases. J was trimmed by 1 base and V by 4 bases; bases with no gene match: 9. The CDR3 totals 16 residues. CDR3 sequence: CASSWTPGQVSYEQYF. CDR3 nucleotides: TGTGCCAGCAGTTGGACCCCGGGACAGGTGTCCTACGAGCAGTACTTC.

Only one count was recorded for this clonotype. The chain uses TRBV6-1 and TRBJ2-2; TRBD2 matches at 16 bases. The CDR3 length is 20 residues. Germline assignment: CDR1 MNHNS and CDR2 SASEGT. Losses at the gene ends were 6 bases for V and 5 bases for J; bases not matched to a gene: 15. The CDR3 bases are TGTGCCAGCAGGAGAGACGGGACTAGCGGGAGGGCCTATGGGACCGGGGAGCTGTTTTTT. It specifies CASRRDGTSGRAYGTGELFF.

This clonotype was seen at least ten times. The chain employs TRBV7-8 and TRBJ2-5, with 9 nucleotides matching TRBD1. The CDR3 extends over 15 amino acids. Germline values: CDR1 SGHVS, CDR2 FQNEAQ. J gave up 4 bases and V 1 base, and 4 bases lay outside the gene matches. The CDR3 sequence: CASSLGTGVSETQYF. CDR3 sequence (DNA): TGTGCCAGCAGCTTAGGGACAGGGGTATCAGAGACCCAGTACTTC.

This clonotype occurred many times. This chain connects TRBV30 to TRBJ2-7, with D possibly TRBD2 on 6 matching bases. Germline V gene sequence: CDR1 GTSNPN, CDR2 SVGIG (reference sequence). CDR3 size: 14 residues. V lost 5 bases, J lost 3 bases, and 17 bases lay in between. CDR3 coding DNA: TGTGCCTGGTCCCGGGACGGACTAATCTACGAGCAGTACGTC. Its protein is CAWSRDGLIYEQYV.

This clonotype was detected many times. This chain joins TRBV27 and TRBJ2-4, with 7 bases lining up with TRBD1. Germline loops: CDR1 MNHEY, CDR2 SMNVEV (reference sequence). V shed 0 bases, J shed 6 bases, and the junction held 8 bases outside the gene matches. The CDR3 sequence is 16 residues long. The DNA for the CDR3 is TGTGCCAGCAGTTTATCTTCCGGGACAGTGGTAAACATTCAGTACTTC. It specifies CASSLSSGTVVNIQYF.

The rearrangement joins TRBV19 to TRBJ1-5; TRBD1 is a possible D gene (5 bases). Germline loops: CDR1 LNHDA, CDR2 SQIVND (reference sequence). The V end lost 3 bases, the J end lost 3 bases, and 15 bases lay between the germline ends. This CDR3 comprises 16 residues. The CDR3 DNA sequence: TGTGCCAGTAGTATCGGCCCAGGGAATATCAATCAGCCCCAGCATTTT. This encodes CASSIGPGNINQPQHF.

This clonotype occurred many times. This rearrangement joins TRBV30 to TRBJ2-4, with D uncertain. Trimming took off 3 bases at V and 3 bases at J, with 18 bases between the two ends. This CDR3 region has 16 residues. Per germline, CDR1 GTSNPN and CDR2 SVGIG (reference sequence). The CDR3 nucleotides are TGTGCCTGGAGCTTGCCATATTCAGGTGGCAAAAACATTCAGTACTTC. This codes for CAWSLPYSGGKNIQYF.

The chain has TRBV7-8 and TRBJ1-4, with no clear D. Germline V gene data show CDR1 as SGHVS and CDR2 as FQNEAQ. V lost 0 bases and J 3 bases, leaving 11 bases between the germline ends. The CDR3 runs to 16 residues. CDR3 coding DNA: TGTGCCAGCAGCTTAGCGCGAGTAGACCCTAATGAAAAACTGTTTTTT. It yields the protein CASSLARVDPNEKLFF.

This clonotype was counted only a few times. The chain is built from TRBV5-5 and TRBJ1-2; D is unclear. The CDR3 is made up of 15 amino acids. V dropped 0 bases and J dropped 2 bases, with 11 bases sitting between them. Germline CDR1 and CDR2: SGHKS and YYEKEE (reference sequence). DNA of the CDR3: TGTGCCAGCAGCTTGGCTTCCCAGGCAAACTATGGCTACACCTTC. Translation gives CASSLASQANYGYTF. The whole variable domain, filled in from reference TRBV5-5 and TRBJ1-2, reads DAGVTQSPTHLIKTRGQQVTLRCSPISGHKSVSWYQQVLGQGPQFIFQYYEKEERGRGNFPDRFSARQFPNYSSELNVNALLLGDSALYLCASSLASQANYGYTFGSGTRLTVV.

This clonotype was recorded at least ten times. J is TRBJ2-1 and V is TRBV6-1, with D perhaps given as TRBD1 or TRBD2 (5 bases each). The CDR3 covers 17 residues. V was cut by 7 bases and J by 8 bases, with 27 bases left in between. Germline V gene lookup returns CDR1 MNHNS and CDR2 SASEGT. The CDR3 sequence: CASTTLRGAAPEDEQFF. DNA for the CDR3: TGTGCCAGCACCACCCTGAGGGGAGCGGCCCCAGAGGATGAGCAGTTCTTC.

This clonotype was found many times. This chain joins TRBV6-1 and TRBJ1-2, with D perhaps TRBD1 (5 bases). In germline, CDR1 is MNHNS, CDR2 SASEGT. The CDR3 length is 14 residues. V lost 0 bases to trimming and J lost 6 bases, with 11 bases between them. The CDR3 spells CASSEAIQVDGYTF. Written as DNA, the CDR3 is TGTGCCAGCAGTGAAGCGATACAGGTCGATGGCTACACCTTC.

The CDR3, as DNA: TGCAGTGCTAGGACTAGCTGGGAAACCGGGGAGCTGTTTTTT. Translated, it gives CSARTSWETGELFF. The chain combines TRBV20-1 with TRBJ2-2, with 7 bases matching TRBD2. Losses at the gene ends were 3 bases for V and 5 bases for J; bases not matched to a gene: 6. Germline lookup yields CDR1 DFQATT and CDR2 SNEGSKA (reference sequence). The CDR3 has 14 amino acids.

This clonotype was detected a few times. The chain combines TRBV29-1 with TRBJ2-1; 12 nucleotides align to TRBD2. This CDR3 has 15 amino acids. V shed 6 bases, J shed 9 bases, and the junction held 12 bases outside the gene matches. Germline lookup yields CDR1 SQVTM and CDR2 ANQGSEA. The DNA for the CDR3 is TGCAGCGTCCCGGGACTAGCGGGCCCTTGGGGTGAGCAGTTCTTC. Residues: CSVPGLAGPWGEQFF.

This clonotype was seen a few times. One base away lies a much larger clone, so this may be a sequencing read error. V is TRBV6-1 and J is TRBJ1-3, with D unclear. The CDR3 sequence is 14 residues long. Germline CDR1 is MNHNS and CDR2 is SASEGT. In nucleotides, the CDR3 is TGTGCCGGCAGGCCAAGCCTTCAACCCAACACCATATATTTT. Its protein product is CAGRPSLQPNTIYF.

The sample holds many counts of this clonotype. This rearrangement joins TRBV11-2 to TRBJ2-5; D uncertain. The germline V gene encodes CDR1 SGHAT and CDR2 FQNNGV. The length of the CDR3 is 14 residues. V dropped 5 bases and J dropped 2 bases, with 12 bases sitting between them. The CDR3 here is CASSPVLGQETQYF. In DNA form, the CDR3 reads TGTGCCAGCAGCCCAGTCCTTGGGCAAGAGACCCAGTACTTC. The variable domain in full, completed from reference TRBV11-2 and TRBJ2-5, reads EAGVAQSPRYKIIEKRQSVAFWCNPISGHATLYWYQQILGQGPKLLIQFQNNGVVDDSQLPKDRFSAERLKGVDSTLKIQPAKLEDSAVYLCASSPVLGQETQYFGPGTRLLVL.

Only a few counts were recorded for this clonotype. V usage is TRBV7-2 and J usage is TRBJ2-7, with a tentative D call TRBD2 (6 bases). Germline loops: CDR1 SGHTA, CDR2 FQGNSA. This CDR3 is built from 16 residues. In nucleotides, the CDR3 is TGTGCCAGCAGCACCACGAACGGGAGAGACTTCTACGAGCAGTGCGTC. Amino acids: CASSTTNGRDFYEQCV.

This chain joins TRBV14 and TRBJ2-1, with D perhaps TRBD2 (5 bases). Trimming stripped 2 bases from V and 3 bases from J, with 8 bases between. The CDR3 covers 14 residues. The V gene's germline CDR1 is SGHDN and CDR2 FVKESK. This chain's CDR3 is CASSQRGYYNEQFF. CDR3 DNA sequence: TGTGCCAGCAGCCAACGGGGTTACTACAATGAGCAGTTCTTC.

The V gene is TRBV7-8, the J gene TRBJ2-1; maybe TRBD2 (6 bases). Germline V gene lookup returns CDR1 SGHVS and CDR2 FQNEAQ. This CDR3 has 13 residues. Deletions cut 4 bases from V and 14 bases from J, with 18 bases between. The CDR3 coding sequence is TGTGCCAGCAGCTCCGACAGAAGCGGGTTGGAGTTCTTC. Its translation is CASSSDRSGLEFF.

The rearrangement joins TRBV27 to TRBJ1-4; perhaps TRBD1 as D (5 bases). The CDR3 length is 15 residues. Per the germline V gene, CDR1 is MNHEY and CDR2 is SMNVEV (reference sequence). With 4 bases removed from V and 6 bases from J, the gap between germline ends came to 15 bases. For the CDR3, the DNA is TGTGCCAGCAGTTCATACAGGTTGGGGGATGAAAAACTGTTTTTT. Translating gives CASSSYRLGDEKLFF.

This clonotype was seen repeatedly, ten times or more. V is TRBV7-3 and J is TRBJ2-2; TRBD1 agrees at 10 bases. The CDR3 has 17 amino acids. Losses at the gene ends were 5 bases for V and 4 bases for J; bases not matched to a gene: 10. The germline gives CDR1 SGHTA, CDR2 FQGTGA. The CDR3 loop is CASSPRQGAVSTGELFF. The CDR3 DNA follows: TGTGCCAGCAGCCCTCGACAGGGGGCCGTTAGCACCGGGGAGCTGTTTTTT.

This clonotype was observed at least ten times. The chain couples TRBV9 to TRBJ2-5, with TRBD2 identical over 11 bases. The trim removed 4 bases at V and 2 bases at J, leaving 7 bases unmatched. Per the germline V gene, CDR1 is SGDLS and CDR2 is YYNGEE. The CDR3 consists of 16 residues. CDR3 residues: CASSLGTSGGQETQYF. As DNA, the CDR3 is TGTGCCAGCAGCCTCGGGACTAGCGGAGGTCAAGAGACCCAGTACTTC.

Many counts were recorded for this clonotype. This chain links TRBV11-3 with TRBJ2-5; 10 nucleotides align to TRBD2. V shed 1 base, J shed 10 bases, and the junction held 6 bases outside the gene matches. The CDR3 spans 14 residues. Germline V CDR1 and CDR2: SGHNT, YENEEA. The DNA for the CDR3 is TGTGCCAGCAGCTTAGCTAGCGGGAGTCGAAACCAGTACTTC. Its protein is CASSLASGSRNQYF.

The V and J genes are TRBV24-1 and TRBJ2-3; 8 bases are shared with TRBD1. The CDR3 consists of 16 residues. Germline CDR1 KGHDR, CDR2 SFDVKD. V shed 3 bases and J 2 bases; nucleotides not matched to a gene: 6. The CDR3 DNA is TGTGCCACCAGTGATCCACAGGGGGATTTCACAGATACGCAGTATTTT. Residues: CATSDPQGDFTDTQYF.